Shown below are 12 T cell receptor beta chains from a single sample sequenced in a study of T-cell reconstitution after alpha-beta-depleted transplantation in children. Using unique molecular identifiers, the investigators prepared the TCRbeta library. Via MiXCR, TCRdb re-called the PCR reads, giving one row per CDR3 protein. The table shows about 260,000 distinct CDR3 sequences, with approximately 8.9% occurring only once. This material consisted of PBMCs, mostly from graft donor cells, taken 180 days after TCRalphabeta/CD19-depleted stem cell transplant. Source of these receptors: a male patient between 5 and 17 years old who had a stem cell transplant for acute lymphoblastic leukemia, so the T cells may come from the graft donor.

This clonotype occurred many times. The chain uses TRBV12-3 or TRBV12-4 and TRBJ1-2; D is undetermined. V lost 6 bases and J lost 6, with 14 bases in between. The CDR3 covers 13 residues. This chain's CDR3 is CASRPRRSDGYTF. The CDR3, as DNA: TGTGCCAGCAGACCGCGGCGAAGCGATGGCTACACCTTC.

This clonotype was counted ten times or more. This chain uses TRBV20-1 with TRBJ2-2; 7 bases align to TRBD2. This CDR3 is 13 amino acids long. The V segment lost 3 bases and the J segment 2 bases; nucleotides outside the gene matches: 0. Germline V lookup: CDR1 DFQATT, CDR2 SNEGSKA (reference sequence). CDR3 DNA sequence: TGCAGTGCTAGGACTAGCAACACCGGGGAGCTGTTTTTT. This encodes CSARTSNTGELFF.

V is TRBV19 and J is TRBJ2-5; tentatively, D is TRBD1 (6 bases). The CDR3 has 13 amino acids. Trimming took off 5 bases at V and 0 bases at J, with 7 bases between the two ends. CDR1 is LNHDA, CDR2 SQIVND, per germline (reference sequence). The chain's CDR3 is CASSRTDQETQYF. The CDR3 DNA is TGTGCCAGTAGTCGGACAGACCAAGAGACCCAGTACTTC.

The rearrangement joins TRBV18 to TRBJ2-1; 10 bases match TRBD2. Germline assignment: CDR1 KGHSH and CDR2 LQKENI. This CDR3 contains 15 residues. V shed 3 bases and J 5 bases; nucleotides not matched to a gene: 4. The CDR3 loop reads CASSPRTSGHNEQFF. DNA for the CDR3: TGTGCCAGCTCACCCCGGACTAGCGGTCACAATGAGCAGTTCTTC. Filled out from reference TRBV18 and TRBJ2-1, the complete variable domain reads NAGVMQNPRHLVRRRGQEARLRCSPMKGHSHVYWYRQLPEEGLKFMVYLQKENIIDESGMPKERFSAEFPKEGPSILRIQQVVRGDSAAYFCASSPRTSGHNEQFFGPGTRLTVL.

Ten or more counts support this clonotype. The chain carries TRBV20-1 and TRBJ2-3, with D unclear. V gave up 5 bases and J gave up 3 bases, with 6 bases separating them. The CDR3 is made up of 11 amino acids. The V gene's germline CDR1 is DFQATT and CDR2 SNEGSKA (reference sequence). For the CDR3, the DNA is TGCAGTGCTCGGACGACAGATACGCAGTATTTT. Amino acids: CSARTTDTQYF.

This clonotype was observed many times. The rearrangement links TRBV2 to TRBJ1-3; D uncertain. The germline CDR1 and CDR2 sequences are SNHLY and FYNNEI. V lost 4 bases and J lost 0, with 7 bases in between. CDR3 size: 14 residues. CDR3 coding DNA: TGTGCCAGCAGTGGCTGGAGCTCTGGAAACACCATATATTTT. Its translation is CASSGWSSGNTIYF.

This clonotype was found many times. This rearrangement joins TRBV7-2 to TRBJ2-7; D gene uncertain. Germline CDR1 reads SGHTA; CDR2 reads FQGNSA. Trimming took 0 bases from V and 2 from J, leaving 14 bases between them. The CDR3 is 16 residues long. CDR3 amino acids: CASSLAPAGATYEQYF. The CDR3 coding sequence is TGTGCCAGCAGCTTAGCCCCCGCAGGCGCGACCTACGAGCAGTACTTC.

At least ten counts were recorded for this clonotype. The chain couples TRBV6-5 to TRBJ2-1; D is possibly TRBD2 (6 bases). Looked up from germline, CDR1 is MNHEY and CDR2 is SVGAGI. V lost 2 bases and J 6 bases, leaving 14 bases between the germline ends. The CDR3 runs to 15 residues. The DNA for the CDR3 is TGTGCCAGCAGTTACGGGGGGTGGGCAAGCAATGAGCAGTTCTTC. It translates to CASSYGGWASNEQFF.

This clonotype was observed at least ten times. The chain employs TRBV7-9 and TRBJ2-2; D is perhaps TRBD1 (6 bases). V lost 1 base to trimming and J lost 2 bases, with 14 bases between them. This CDR3 region has 17 residues. CDR1 and CDR2 from the germline V gene are SEHNR and FQNEAQ (reference sequence). CDR3 nucleotides: TGTGCCAGCAGCTTAGGGGACAAAAAACGTAACACCGGGGAGCTGTTTTTT. The encoded protein is CASSLGDKKRNTGELFF.

There are a few counts of this clonotype. The rearrangement uses TRBV11-2 and TRBJ2-3; TRBD2 agrees at 7 bases. This CDR3 spans 17 amino acids. Germline trimming cut 0 bases from V and 5 bases from J; bases unmatched to any gene: 11. Germline CDR1 and CDR2: SGHAT and FQNNGV. The CDR3 protein is CASSLESGMGSQDTQYF. The DNA of the CDR3 is TGTGCCAGCAGCTTAGAGAGCGGGATGGGATCACAAGATACGCAGTATTTT. The whole variable domain, filled in from reference TRBV11-2 and TRBJ2-3, reads EAGVAQSPRYKIIEKRQSVAFWCNPISGHATLYWYQQILGQGPKLLIQFQNNGVVDDSQLPKDRFSAERLKGVDSTLKIQPAKLEDSAVYLCASSLESGMGSQDTQYFGPGTRLTVL.

This clonotype has a count of ten or more. The rearrangement joins TRBV20-1 to TRBJ2-7, with D possibly matching TRBD1 (6 bases). The CDR3 has 15 residues. CDR1 and CDR2 (germline): DFQATT, SNEGSKA (reference sequence). Trimming took 2 bases from V and 2 from J, leaving 16 bases between them. CDR3 in amino acids: CSARRYTGRAYEQYF. CDR3 sequence (DNA): TGCAGTGCTAGAAGATATACAGGGCGAGCCTACGAGCAGTACTTC.

The table lists this clonotype with many counts. This chain uses TRBV7-9 with TRBJ2-5, with D possibly matching TRBD2 (5 bases). V gave up 3 bases and J gave up 1 base, with 12 bases separating them. The CDR3 has 15 amino acids. Germline CDR1 is SEHNR and CDR2 is FQNEAQ (reference sequence). CDR3 DNA: TGTGCCAGCAGCTTCGGAGGACTCCTCCAAGAGACCCAGTACTTC. This translates into CASSFGGLLQETQYF. Full variable domain (remainder filled in from reference TRBV7-9 and TRBJ2-5): DTGVSQNPRHKITKRGQNVTFRCDPISEHNRLYWYRQTLGQGPEFLTYFQNEAQLEKSRLLSDRFSAERPKGSFSTLEIQRTEQGDSAMYLCASSFGGLLQETQYFGPGTRLLVL.